This entry concerns a single T cell receptor beta chain. The entry originates in a study of blood T cell repertoires in COVID-19. Study at large: PBMCs, B-cell-depleted T cells, or T cells provided the cDNA or gDNA that made up the material.

The germline V and J ends were trimmed by 0 bases and 1 base, with 14 bases remaining between them. The CDR3 sequence is 16 residues long. The germline V gene has CDR1 SGHRS and CDR2 YFSETQ. In the original analysis: Reference gene primers were amplified, and this amplification served to estimate nucleated cell counts. Clones were sequenced by immunoSEQ multiplex PCR, and TCRdb holds only the in-frame ones, with some missing. V and J calls and clone size are as listed in that table; D and trimming were resolved from the DNA. The table has tens of thousands of clones, roughly 83% seen once; the top ten hold about 8.5%.

This receptor was obtained from a man aged 50 to 59 with active COVID-19. The chain employs TRBV5-1 and TRBJ2-7; D might be TRBD2 (6 bases). Source material: peripheral blood. CDR3 region: CASSLGTPGLSYEQYF. As DNA, the CDR3 is TGCGCCAGCAGCTTGGGGACTCCGGGACTTTCCTACGAGCAGTACTTC.